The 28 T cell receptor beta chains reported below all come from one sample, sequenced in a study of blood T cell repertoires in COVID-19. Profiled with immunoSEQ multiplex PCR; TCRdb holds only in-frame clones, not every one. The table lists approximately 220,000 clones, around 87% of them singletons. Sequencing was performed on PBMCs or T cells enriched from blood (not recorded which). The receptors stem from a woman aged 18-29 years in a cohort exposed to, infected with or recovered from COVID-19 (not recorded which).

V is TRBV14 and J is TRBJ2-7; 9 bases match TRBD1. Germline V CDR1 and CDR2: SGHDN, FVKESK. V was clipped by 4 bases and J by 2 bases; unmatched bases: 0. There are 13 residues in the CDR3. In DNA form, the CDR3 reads TGTGCCAGCAGCCGACAGGGGGCCTACGAGCAGTACTTC. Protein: CASSRQGAYEQYF.

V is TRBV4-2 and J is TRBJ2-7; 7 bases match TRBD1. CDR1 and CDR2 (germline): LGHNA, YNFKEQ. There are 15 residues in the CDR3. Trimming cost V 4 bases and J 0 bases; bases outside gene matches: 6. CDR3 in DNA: TGTGCCAGCAGCCCAGACCGGGACAGCTCCTACGAGCAGTACTTC. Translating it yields CASSPDRDSSYEQYF.

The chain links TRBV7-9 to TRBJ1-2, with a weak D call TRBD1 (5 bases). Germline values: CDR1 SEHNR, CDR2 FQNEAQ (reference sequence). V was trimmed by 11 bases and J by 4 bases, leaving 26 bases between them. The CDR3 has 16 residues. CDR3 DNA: TGTGCCCCCACAGGCGGGACGGATCGTCCCTCCTATGGCTACACCTTC. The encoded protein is CAPTGGTDRPSYGYTF.

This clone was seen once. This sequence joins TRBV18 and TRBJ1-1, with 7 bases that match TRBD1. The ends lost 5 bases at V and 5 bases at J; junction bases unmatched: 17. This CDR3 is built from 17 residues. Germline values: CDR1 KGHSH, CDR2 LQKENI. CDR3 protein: CASSKRGPGDMATEAFF. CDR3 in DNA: TGTGCCAGCTCAAAAAGGGGGCCAGGGGATATGGCGACTGAAGCTTTCTTT. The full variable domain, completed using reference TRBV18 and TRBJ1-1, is NAGVMQNPRHLVRRRGQEARLRCSPMKGHSHVYWYRQLPEEGLKFMVYLQKENIIDESGMPKERFSAEFPKEGPSILRIQQVVRGDSAAYFCASSKRGPGDMATEAFFGQGTRLTVV.

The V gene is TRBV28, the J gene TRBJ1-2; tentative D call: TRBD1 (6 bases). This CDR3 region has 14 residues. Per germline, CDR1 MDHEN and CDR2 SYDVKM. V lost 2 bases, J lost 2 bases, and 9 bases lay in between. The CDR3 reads CASSLPGANYGYTF. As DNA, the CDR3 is TGTGCCAGCAGTTTACCAGGGGCCAACTATGGCTACACCTTC.

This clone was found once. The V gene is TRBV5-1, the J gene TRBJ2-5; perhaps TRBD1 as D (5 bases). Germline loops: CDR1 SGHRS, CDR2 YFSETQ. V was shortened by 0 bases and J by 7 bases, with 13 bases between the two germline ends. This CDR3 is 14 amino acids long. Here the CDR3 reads CASSLGTLPVTQYF. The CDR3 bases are TGCGCCAGCAGCTTGGGGACACTACCGGTGACCCAGTACTTC.

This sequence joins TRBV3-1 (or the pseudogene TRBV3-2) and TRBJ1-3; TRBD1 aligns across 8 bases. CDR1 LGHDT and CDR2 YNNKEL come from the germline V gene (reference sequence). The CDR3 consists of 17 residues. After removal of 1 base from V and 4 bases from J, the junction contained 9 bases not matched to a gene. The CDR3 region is CASSQGGRGLFGNTIYF. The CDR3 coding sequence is TGTGCCAGCAGCCAAGGGGGCAGGGGGCTTTTCGGAAACACCATATATTTT.

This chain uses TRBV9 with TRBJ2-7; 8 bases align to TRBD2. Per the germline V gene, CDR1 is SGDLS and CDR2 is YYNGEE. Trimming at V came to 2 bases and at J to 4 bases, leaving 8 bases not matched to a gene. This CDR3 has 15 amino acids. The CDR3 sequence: CASSVEAGVEYEQYF. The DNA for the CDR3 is TGTGCCAGCAGCGTCGAAGCGGGAGTCGAATACGAGCAGTACTTC.

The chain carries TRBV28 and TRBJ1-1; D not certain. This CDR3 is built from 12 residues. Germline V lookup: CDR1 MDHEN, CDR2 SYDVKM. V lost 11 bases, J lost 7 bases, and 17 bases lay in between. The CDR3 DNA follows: TGTGCCGCTTGGCCTCCACTAGGTGAAGCTTTCTTT. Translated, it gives CAAWPPLGEAFF.

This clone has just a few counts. This chain's CDR3 is CASSPQGARIAGELFF. CDR3 DNA: TGTGCCAGCAGCCCACAGGGGGCGCGAATCGCCGGGGAGCTGTTTTTT. V is TRBV9 and J is TRBJ2-2, with 9 nucleotides matching TRBD1. The CDR3 has 16 amino acids. V was pared by 4 bases and J by 6 bases, with 10 bases of the junction left unmatched. CDR1 SGDLS and CDR2 YYNGEE come from the germline V gene.

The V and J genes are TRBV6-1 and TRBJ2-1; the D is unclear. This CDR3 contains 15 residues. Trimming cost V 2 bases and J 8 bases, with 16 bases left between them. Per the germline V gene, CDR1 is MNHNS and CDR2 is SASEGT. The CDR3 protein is CASSETPPILHEQFF. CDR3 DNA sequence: TGTGCCAGCAGTGAAACTCCGCCGATTCTTCATGAGCAGTTCTTC.

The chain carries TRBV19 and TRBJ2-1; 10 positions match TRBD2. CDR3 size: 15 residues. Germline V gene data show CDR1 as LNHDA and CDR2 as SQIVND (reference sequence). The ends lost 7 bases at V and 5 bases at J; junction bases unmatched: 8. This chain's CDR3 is CASTGGLAHHNEQFF. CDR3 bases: TGTGCCAGTACCGGGGGACTAGCGCACCACAATGAGCAGTTCTTC.

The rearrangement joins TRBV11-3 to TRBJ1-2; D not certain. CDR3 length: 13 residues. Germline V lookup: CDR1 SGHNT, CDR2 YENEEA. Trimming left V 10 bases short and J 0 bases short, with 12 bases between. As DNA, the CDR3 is TGTGCCACACGCGCCGCACCTAACTATGGCTACACCTTC. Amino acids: CATRAAPNYGYTF. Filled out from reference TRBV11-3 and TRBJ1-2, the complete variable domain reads EAGVVQSPRYKIIEKKQPVAFWCNPISGHNTLYWYLQNLGQGPELLIRYENEEAVDDSQLPKDRFSAERLKGVDSTLKIQPAELGDSAVYLCATRAAPNYGYTFGSGTRLTVV.

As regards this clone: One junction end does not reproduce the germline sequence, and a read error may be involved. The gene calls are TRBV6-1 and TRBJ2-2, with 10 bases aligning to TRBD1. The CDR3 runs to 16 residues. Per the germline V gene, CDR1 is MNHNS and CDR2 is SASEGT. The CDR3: CASREDRGLDTGELFF. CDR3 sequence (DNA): TGTGCCAGCAGAGAAGACAGGGGGCTGGACACCGGGGAGCTGTTTTTT.

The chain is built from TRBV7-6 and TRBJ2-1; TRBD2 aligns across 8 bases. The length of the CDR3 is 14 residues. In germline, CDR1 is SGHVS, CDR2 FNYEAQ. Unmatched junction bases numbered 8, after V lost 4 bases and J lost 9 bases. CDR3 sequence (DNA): TGTGCCAGCAGCTCAGCGGGGGAGGAAACTGAGCAGTTCTTC. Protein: CASSSAGEETEQFF.

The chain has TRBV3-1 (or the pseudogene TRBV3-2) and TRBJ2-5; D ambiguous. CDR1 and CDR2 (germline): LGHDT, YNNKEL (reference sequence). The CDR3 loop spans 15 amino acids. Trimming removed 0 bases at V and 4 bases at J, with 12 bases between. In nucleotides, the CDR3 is TGTGCCAGCAGCCAAGAACCAGGCCCCCGAGAGACCCAGTACTTC. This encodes CASSQEPGPRETQYF.

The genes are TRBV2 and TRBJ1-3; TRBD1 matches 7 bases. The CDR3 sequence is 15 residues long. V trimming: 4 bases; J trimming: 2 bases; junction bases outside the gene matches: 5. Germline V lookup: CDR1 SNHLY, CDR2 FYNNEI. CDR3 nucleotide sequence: TGTGCCAGCAGTGTTGGGCAGGGGGCTGGAAACACCATATATTTT. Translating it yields CASSVGQGAGNTIYF.

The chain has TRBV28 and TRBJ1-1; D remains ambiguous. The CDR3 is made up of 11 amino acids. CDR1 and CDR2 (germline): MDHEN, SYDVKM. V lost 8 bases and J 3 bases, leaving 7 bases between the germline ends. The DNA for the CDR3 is TGTGCCAGCGCCCAGGACACTGAAGCTTTCTTT. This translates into CASAQDTEAFF.

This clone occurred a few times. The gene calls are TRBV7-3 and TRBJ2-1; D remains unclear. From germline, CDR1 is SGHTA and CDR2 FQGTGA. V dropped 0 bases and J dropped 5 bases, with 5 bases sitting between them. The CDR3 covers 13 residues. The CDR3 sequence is CASSLTENNEQFF. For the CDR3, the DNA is TGTGCCAGCAGCTTAACAGAGAACAATGAGCAGTTCTTC.

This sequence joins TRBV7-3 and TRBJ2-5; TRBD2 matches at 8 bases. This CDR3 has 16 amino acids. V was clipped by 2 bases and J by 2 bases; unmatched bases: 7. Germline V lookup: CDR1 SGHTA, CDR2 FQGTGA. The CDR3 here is CASSLGPSGGQETQYF. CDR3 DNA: TGTGCCAGCAGCTTAGGACCCAGCGGGGGTCAAGAGACCCAGTACTTC.

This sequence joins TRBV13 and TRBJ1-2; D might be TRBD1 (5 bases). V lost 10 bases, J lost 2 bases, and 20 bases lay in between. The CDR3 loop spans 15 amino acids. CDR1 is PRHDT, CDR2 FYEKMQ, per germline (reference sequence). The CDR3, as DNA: TGTGCCATCCATGGGACTGGTGGTAAGAACTATGGCTACACCTTC. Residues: CAIHGTGGKNYGYTF.

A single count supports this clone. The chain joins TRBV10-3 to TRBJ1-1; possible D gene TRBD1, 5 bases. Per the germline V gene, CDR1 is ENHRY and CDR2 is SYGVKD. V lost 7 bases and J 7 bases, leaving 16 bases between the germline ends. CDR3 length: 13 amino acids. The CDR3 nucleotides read TGTGCCATCATTGGGGGGGATAGTGGTGAAGCTTTCTTT. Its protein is CAIIGGDSGEAFF.

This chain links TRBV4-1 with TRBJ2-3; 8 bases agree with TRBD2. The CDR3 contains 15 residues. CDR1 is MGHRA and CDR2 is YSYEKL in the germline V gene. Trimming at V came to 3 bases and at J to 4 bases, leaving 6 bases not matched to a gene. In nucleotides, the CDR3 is TGCGCCAGCAGCCAGGTGCGGACTAGCCCAGATACGCAGTATTTT. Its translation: CASSQVRTSPDTQYF.

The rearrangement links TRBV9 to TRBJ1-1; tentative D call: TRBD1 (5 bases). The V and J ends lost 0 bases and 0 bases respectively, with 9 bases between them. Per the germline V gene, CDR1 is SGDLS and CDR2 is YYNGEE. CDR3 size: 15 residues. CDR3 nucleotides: TGTGCCAGCAGCGTAGAGAAGGGGTTGAACACTGAAGCTTTCTTT. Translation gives CASSVEKGLNTEAFF.

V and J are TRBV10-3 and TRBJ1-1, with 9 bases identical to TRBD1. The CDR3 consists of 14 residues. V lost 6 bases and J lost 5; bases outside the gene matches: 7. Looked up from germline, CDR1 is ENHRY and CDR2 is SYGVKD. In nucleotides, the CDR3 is TGTGCCATCAGCCAAGGGACAGGGATAACTGAAGCTTTCTTT. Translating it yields CAISQGTGITEAFF.

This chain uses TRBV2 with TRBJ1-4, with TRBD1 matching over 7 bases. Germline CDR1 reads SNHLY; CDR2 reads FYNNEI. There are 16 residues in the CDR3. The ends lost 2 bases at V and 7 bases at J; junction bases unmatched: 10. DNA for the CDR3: TGTGCCAGCAGTGAATACTCAACAGGGGATGGTGAAAAACTGTTTTTT. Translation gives CASSEYSTGDGEKLFF.

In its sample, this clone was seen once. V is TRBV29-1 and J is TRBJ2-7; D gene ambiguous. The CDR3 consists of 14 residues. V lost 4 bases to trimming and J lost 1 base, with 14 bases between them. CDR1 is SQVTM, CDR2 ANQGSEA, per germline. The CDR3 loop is CSVVARLRSYEQYF. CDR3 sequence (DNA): TGCAGCGTTGTGGCCAGGCTAAGATCCTACGAGCAGTACTTC.

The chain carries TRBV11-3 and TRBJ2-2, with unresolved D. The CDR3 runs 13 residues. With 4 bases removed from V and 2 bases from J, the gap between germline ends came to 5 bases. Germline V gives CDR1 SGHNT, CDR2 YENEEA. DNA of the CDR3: TGTGCCAGCAGCTCGAGCAACACCGGGGAGCTGTTTTTT. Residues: CASSSSNTGELFF.